Included here is one T cell receptor (beta chain) sequence, with context. Its cognate antigen has yet to be identified. Base quality data are lacking; no much larger clone is found one base away. The data belong to a study of blood T cell repertoires in COVID-19 (dated by TCRdb to about 2020). With respect to the entire study: The collaborator samples originated in the United States, Italy and Spain and spanned the acute and convalescent phases of COVID-19. Samples came from the ongoing ImmuneRACE study (first 160 participants) plus 1,254 subjects from 6 global collaborators. The repertoires were released in a freely available public database meant as a resource for research on the immune response to SARS-CoV-2. The material from the prospective study consisted of cDNA or gDNA derived from T cells, B-cell-depleted T cells, or PBMCs. HLA class I and class II types, where available, came from metadata supplied by the sample provider rather than from assay-based typing. A de-identified subject ID, COVID-19 status, age in years and sex were almost always included in the sample metadata. The dataset comprised deeply sampled blood TCRbeta repertoires from subjects exposed to, actively infected with, or recovered from COVID-19.

TCRbeta CDR3 regions were amplified from genomic DNA using the immunoSEQ Assay, a bias-controlled multiplex PCR. The original pipeline was this. Within the assay, amplification of reference gene primers was used to estimate how many nucleated cells each sample contained. Sequence reads were collapsed and filtered to measure the absolute abundance of every unique TCRbeta CDR3 rearrangement. For each sample, productive Simpson clonality was calculated by taking the square root of Simpson's diversity index across productive rearrangements. TCRdb stores this immuneACCESS table with in-frame sequences only. Part of the clones is absent; in the studies checked, under half of the shortfall reflects unresolved V genes, and no reason is known for the rest. The V and J calls and the clone size are those of that table, but D and trimming were determined from the DNA. A total of some 310,000 clones appear in this sample, around 86% of them only once. The ten largest clones take up 1% of the sample.

The investigation overall reported the following: Clinical and demographic metadata were provided uncurated, with the amount varying by source and participant.

Spanning cysteine to phenylalanine, the CDR3 consists of 15 amino acids. The retained sequence is limited to the CDR3, 45 bases, with the frame set at the first base. Trimming accounts for 6 bases at V and 1 base at J, while the number of junction bases matched to no gene is 6. Looking up the germline V gene yields CDR1 SGHRS and CDR2 YFSETQ. Each collaborating institution followed its own protocols to collect whole blood in K2EDTA tubes. For TCRbeta analysis, collaborators shipped samples as frozen whole blood, isolated PBMCs, or DNA extracted from either of those sample types. The rearrangement combines TRBV5-1 with TRBJ2-1; TRBD2 matches 8 bases in the middle. Sequencing was performed on peripheral blood. This TCR was sampled from a man aged 50 to 60 with active or convalescent COVID-19. The DNA sequence reads TGCGCCAGCACCCTCGGGGGGGAATCCTACAATGAGCAGTTCTTC. This gives the protein CASTLGGESYNEQFF.